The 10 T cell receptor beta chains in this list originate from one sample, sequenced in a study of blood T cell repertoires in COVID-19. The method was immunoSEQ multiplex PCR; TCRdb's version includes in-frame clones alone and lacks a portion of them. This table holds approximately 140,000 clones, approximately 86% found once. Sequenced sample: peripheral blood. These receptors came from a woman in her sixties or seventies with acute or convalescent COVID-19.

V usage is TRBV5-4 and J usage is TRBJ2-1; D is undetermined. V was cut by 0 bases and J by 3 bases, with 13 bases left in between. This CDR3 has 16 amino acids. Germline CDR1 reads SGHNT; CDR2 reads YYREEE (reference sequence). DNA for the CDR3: TGTGCCAGCAGCTTGGGGGCGTCTACCGTCTACAATGAGCAGTTCTTC. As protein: CASSLGASTVYNEQFF.

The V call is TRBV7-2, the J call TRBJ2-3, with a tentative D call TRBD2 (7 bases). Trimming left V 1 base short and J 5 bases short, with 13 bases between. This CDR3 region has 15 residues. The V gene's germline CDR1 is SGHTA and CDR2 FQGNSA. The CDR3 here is CASSLDGGHGDTQYF. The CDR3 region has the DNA TGTGCCAGCAGCTTAGACGGGGGGCACGGAGATACGCAGTATTTT.

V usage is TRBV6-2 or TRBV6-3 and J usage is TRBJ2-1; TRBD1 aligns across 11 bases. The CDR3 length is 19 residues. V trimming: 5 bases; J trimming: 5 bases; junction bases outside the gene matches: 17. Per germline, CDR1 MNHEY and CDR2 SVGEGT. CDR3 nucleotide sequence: TGTGCCAGCAGTCCCCGGACAGGGGGCGCTGCTTCGAGAAACAATGAGCAGTTCTTC. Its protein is CASSPRTGGAASRNNEQFF.

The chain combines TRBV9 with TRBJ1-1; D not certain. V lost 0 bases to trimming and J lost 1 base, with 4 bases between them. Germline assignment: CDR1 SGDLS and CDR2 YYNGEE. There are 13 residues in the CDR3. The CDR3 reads CASSVGENTEAFF. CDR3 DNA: TGTGCCAGCAGCGTAGGAGAGAACACTGAAGCTTTCTTT.

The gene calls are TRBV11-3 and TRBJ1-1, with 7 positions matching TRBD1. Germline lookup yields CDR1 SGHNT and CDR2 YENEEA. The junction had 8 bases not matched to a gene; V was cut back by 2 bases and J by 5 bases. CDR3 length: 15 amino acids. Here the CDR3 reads CASSLSRYRGTEAFF. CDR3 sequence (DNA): TGTGCCAGCAGCTTAAGTCGATACAGGGGAACTGAAGCTTTCTTT. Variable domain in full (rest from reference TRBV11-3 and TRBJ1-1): EAGVVQSPRYKIIEKKQPVAFWCNPISGHNTLYWYLQNLGQGPELLIRYENEEAVDDSQLPKDRFSAERLKGVDSTLKIQPAELGDSAVYLCASSLSRYRGTEAFFGQGTRLTVV.

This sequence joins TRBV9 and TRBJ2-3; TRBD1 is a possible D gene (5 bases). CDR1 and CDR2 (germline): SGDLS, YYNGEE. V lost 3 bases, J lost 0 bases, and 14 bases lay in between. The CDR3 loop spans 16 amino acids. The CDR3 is CASSAPNRSSTDTQYF. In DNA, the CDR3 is TGTGCCAGCAGCGCCCCCAACAGGTCTAGCACAGATACGCAGTATTTT. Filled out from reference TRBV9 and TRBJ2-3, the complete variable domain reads DSGVTQTPKHLITATGQRVTLRCSPRSGDLSVYWYQQSLDQGLQFLIQYYNGEERAKGNILERFSAQQFPDLHSELNLSSLELGDSALYFCASSAPNRSSTDTQYFGPGTRLTVL.

Here the CDR3 DNA reads TGTGCCACAAGTAGGCACGAGGCCTACGAGCAGTACTTC. Encoded protein: CATSRHEAYEQYF. The J gene is TRBJ2-7, the V gene TRBV5-4; D gene uncertain. Germline lookup yields CDR1 SGHNT and CDR2 YYREEE (reference sequence). The CDR3 sequence is 13 residues long. V was shortened by 9 bases and J by 2 bases, with 15 bases between the two germline ends.

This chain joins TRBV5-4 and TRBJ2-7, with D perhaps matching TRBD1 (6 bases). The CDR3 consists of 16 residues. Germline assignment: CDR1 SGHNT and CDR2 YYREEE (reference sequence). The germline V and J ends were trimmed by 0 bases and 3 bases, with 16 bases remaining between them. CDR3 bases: TGTGCCAGCAGCTTGGCTGGGGGCTCCCCAGGCTACGAGCAGTACTTC. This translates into CASSLAGGSPGYEQYF.

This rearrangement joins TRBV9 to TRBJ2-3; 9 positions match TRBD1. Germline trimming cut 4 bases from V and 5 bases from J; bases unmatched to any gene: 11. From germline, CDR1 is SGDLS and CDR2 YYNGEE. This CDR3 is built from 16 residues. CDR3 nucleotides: TGTGCCAGCAGCCCGATGTCGGGACAGGGATTAGATACGCAGTATTTT. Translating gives CASSPMSGQGLDTQYF.

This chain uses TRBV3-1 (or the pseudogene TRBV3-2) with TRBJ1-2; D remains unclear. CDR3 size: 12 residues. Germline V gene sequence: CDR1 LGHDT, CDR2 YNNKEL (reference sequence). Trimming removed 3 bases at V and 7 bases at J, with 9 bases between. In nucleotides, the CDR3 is TGTGCCAGCAGCCACGTATTCGGTGGCTACACCTTC. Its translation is CASSHVFGGYTF.